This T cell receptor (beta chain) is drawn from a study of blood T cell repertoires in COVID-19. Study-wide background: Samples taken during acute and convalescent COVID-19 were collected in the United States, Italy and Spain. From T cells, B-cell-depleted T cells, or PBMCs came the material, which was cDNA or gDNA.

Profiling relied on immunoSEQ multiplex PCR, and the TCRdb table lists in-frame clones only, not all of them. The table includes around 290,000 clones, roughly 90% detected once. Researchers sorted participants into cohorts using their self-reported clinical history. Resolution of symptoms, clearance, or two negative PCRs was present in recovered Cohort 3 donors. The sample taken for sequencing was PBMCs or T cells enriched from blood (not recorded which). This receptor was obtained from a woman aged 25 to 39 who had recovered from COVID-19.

The chain's CDR3 is CASSPPGGTNTEAFF. In DNA, the CDR3 is TGTGCCAGCAGCCCCCCAGGGGGAACGAACACTGAAGCTTTCTTT. The V call is TRBV7-9, the J call TRBJ1-1, with 7 bases fitting TRBD1. V lost 5 bases and J lost 1; bases outside the gene matches: 7. CDR3 length: 15 amino acids. In germline, CDR1 is SEHNR, CDR2 FQNEAQ (reference sequence).